Following are 8 T cell receptor beta chains from one sample sequenced in a study of cytomegalovirus exposure and HLA in healthy donors. Vbeta (60) and Jbeta (13) primers were used in the PCR. Profiled with immunoSEQ multiplex PCR; TCRdb holds only in-frame clones, not every one. Here the sample spans approximately 120,000 clones, 70% to 80% being singletons. Sequencing was performed on PBMCs. The source of these receptors is a man aged 50 to 59 in good health and CMV-seronegative.

The rearrangement uses TRBV21-1 and TRBJ2-1; TRBD1 is taken as the D call from the table, unchecked against the DNA. TRBV21-1 is a documented pseudogene. The CDR3 loop spans 12 amino acids. The CDR3 protein is CARQVGLREQFF. DNA for the CDR3: TGTGCCAGACAGGTTGGGTTAAGGGAGCAGTTCTTC.

On this clone: Mismatch with germline at one junction end may stem from a read error. This chain joins TRBV7-9 and TRBJ1-1; D ambiguous. This CDR3 is 9 amino acids long. CDR1 is SEHNR, CDR2 FQNEAQ, per germline (reference sequence). The CDR3 coding sequence is TGTTCCAGCACCCCAAAAGCTTTCTTT. Translating it yields CSSTPKAFF.

This clone was found a few times. CDR3 bases: TGTGCCAGCAGCTTAGGACTAGCGGGAGTAAACACCGGGGAGCTGTTTTTT. Translated: CASSLGLAGVNTGELFF. The chain combines TRBV7-2 with TRBJ2-2; 12 bases are a match to TRBD2. Losses at the gene ends were 1 base for V and 2 bases for J; bases not matched to a gene: 2. The CDR3 has 17 residues. Germline CDR1 and CDR2: SGHTA and FQGNSA. Together with reference TRBV7-2 and TRBJ2-2, the CDR3 gives the full variable domain: GAGVSQSPSNKVTEKGKDVELRCDPISGHTALYWYRQSLGQGLEFLIYFQGNSAPDKSGLPSDRFSAERTGGSVSTLTIQRTQQEDSAVYLCASSLGLAGVNTGELFFGEGSRLTVL.

The rearrangement links TRBV4-2 to TRBJ1-5, with 10 bases fitting TRBD1. V shed 1 base, J shed 7 bases, and the junction held 7 bases outside the gene matches. This CDR3 region has 16 residues. Germline lookup yields CDR1 LGHNA and CDR2 YNFKEQ. CDR3 sequence reads: CASSQVGTGEGQPQHF. As DNA, the CDR3 is TGTGCCAGCAGCCAAGTGGGGACAGGGGAGGGGCAGCCCCAGCATTTT.

This chain links TRBV7-8 with TRBJ1-3; TRBD1 might be the D (5 bases). Looked up from germline, CDR1 is SGHVS and CDR2 is FQNEAQ. V was pared by 5 bases and J by 2 bases, with 16 bases between. This CDR3 comprises 16 residues. The CDR3 DNA sequence: TGTGCCAGCAGCCTTAGGGGTGGAAAGGCTGGAAACACCATATATTTT. This sequence encodes CASSLRGGKAGNTIYF.

This clone was detected only a few times. The rearrangement uses TRBV19 and TRBJ2-1; 14 bases agree with TRBD2. Trimming cost V 7 bases and J 0 bases; bases outside gene matches: 2. Germline V gene lookup returns CDR1 LNHDA and CDR2 SQIVND (reference sequence). CDR3 length equals 16 residues. CDR3 amino acids: CASTGTSGSSYNEQFF. DNA for the CDR3: TGTGCCAGTACCGGGACTAGCGGGAGCTCCTACAATGAGCAGTTCTTC.

The chain carries TRBV6-5 and TRBJ2-1, with 7 bases fitting TRBD2. With V trimmed by 1 base and J by 3 bases, 0 bases remained unmatched. Germline CDR1 MNHEY, CDR2 SVGAGI. The CDR3 loop spans 14 amino acids. The CDR3 coding sequence is TGTGCCAGCAGTTACTGGGAGGGCTACAATGAGCAGTTCTTC. Protein: CASSYWEGYNEQFF.

A note on this clone: Distinct nucleotide sequences in the sample also encode this CDR3. The chain carries TRBV18 and TRBJ2-3; TRBD2 is a possible D gene (6 bases). The germline gives CDR1 KGHSH, CDR2 LQKENI. This CDR3 is built from 15 residues. The V gene lost 1 base and the J gene lost 3 bases, with 11 bases spanning the gap. The CDR3 DNA follows: TGTGCCAGCTCACCACAGGCCGGGAGAACAGATACGCAGTATTTT. It is translated as CASSPQAGRTDTQYF.